The 18 T cell receptor beta chains in this list originate from one sample, sequenced in a study of control samples from healthy donors and cancer patients (dated by TCRdb to the early 2020s). Library generation was performed with the immunoSEQ multiplex PCR assay. TCRdb re-hosts the immuneACCESS table, in-frame sequences only. Its copies lack some clones; in the studies checked, an unresolved V gene accounts for under half of them, and the cause for the rest is not known. A total of approximately 100,000 clones appear in this sample, just under 95% of them only once. Approximately 3% of the sample is in the top ten clones. The sequenced sample was blood. Every receptor here comes from a human donor in good health. The donor label of this sample is uncertain.

The count of this clone is one. The chain joins TRBV5-1 to TRBJ1-3; no reliable D call. Germline CDR1 reads SGHRS; CDR2 reads YFSETQ. Trimming pared 6 bases from V and 4 bases from J, leaving 17 bases between. This CDR3 has 15 residues. The CDR3 DNA sequence: TGCGCCAGCAACCCCGGGGAAGGAAAGGGAAACACCATATATTTT. This codes for CASNPGEGKGNTIYF.

This chain joins TRBV7-2 and TRBJ1-1; no firm D call. The CDR3 has 12 amino acids. Trimming removed 5 bases at V and 3 bases at J, with 7 bases between. Germline-derived CDR1 and CDR2 are SGHTA and FQGNSA. CDR3 amino acids: CASSIADTEAFF. The CDR3 DNA reads as TGTGCCAGCAGCATCGCTGACACTGAAGCTTTCTTT. The full variable domain, with the rest looked up from reference TRBV7-2 and TRBJ1-1, is GAGVSQSPSNKVTEKGKDVELRCDPISGHTALYWYRQSLGQGLEFLIYFQGNSAPDKSGLPSDRFSAERTGGSVSTLTIQRTQQEDSAVYLCASSIADTEAFFGQGTRLTVV.

The chain is built from TRBV6-5 and TRBJ1-2; maybe TRBD1 (5 bases). Looked up from germline, CDR1 is MNHEY and CDR2 is SVGAGI. Trimming stripped 6 bases from V and 6 bases from J, with 11 bases between. The CDR3 is 12 residues long. CDR3 loop: CASSVVRDGYTF. Here the CDR3 DNA reads TGTGCCAGCAGCGTTGTCAGGGATGGCTACACCTTC.

The chain joins TRBV2 to TRBJ1-2, with 9 bases aligning to TRBD1. This CDR3 spans 11 amino acids. The germline V gene has CDR1 SNHLY and CDR2 FYNNEI. CDR3 DNA: TGTGCTATGGACAGGGGACGAGGCTACACCTTC. It translates to CAMDRGRGYTF.

The rearrangement uses TRBV3-1 (or the pseudogene TRBV3-2) and TRBJ1-4; possible D gene TRBD1, 6 bases. CDR1 and CDR2 from the germline V gene are LGHDT and YNNKEL (reference sequence). Deletions cut 2 bases from V and 8 bases from J, with 18 bases between. This CDR3 contains 16 residues. The CDR3 DNA is TGTGCCAGCAGCCAAACCGTTGGGGGGGCAAGAGAAAAACTGTTTTTT. It translates to CASSQTVGGAREKLFF.

The count of this clone is one. The chain recombines TRBV6-1 with TRBJ1-1; tentative D call: TRBD1 (6 bases). Trimming stripped 2 bases from V and 11 bases from J, with 15 bases between. Looked up from germline, CDR1 is MNHNS and CDR2 is SASEGT. This CDR3 is built from 13 residues. CDR3 coding DNA: TGTGCCAGCAGTGAAATGCCGCAGGGGATTGCTTTCTTT. Protein product: CASSEMPQGIAFF.

V gene TRBV2 combines with J gene TRBJ2-3; possibly TRBD2 for D (5 bases). Germline V gene lookup returns CDR1 SNHLY and CDR2 FYNNEI. This CDR3 contains 14 residues. V lost 9 bases, J lost 2 bases, and 15 bases lay in between. The CDR3 is CASGGLADTDTQYF. The CDR3 nucleotides are TGTGCCAGTGGTGGGCTAGCAGACACAGATACGCAGTATTTT.

This chain joins TRBV5-1 and TRBJ2-3; 9 nucleotides align to TRBD1. The CDR3 length is 16 residues. Germline lookup yields CDR1 SGHRS and CDR2 YFSETQ. Trimming removed 2 bases from V and 4 bases from J; junction bases left unmatched: 8. CDR3 amino acids: CASSLVGDREADTQYF. The CDR3 DNA follows: TGCGCCAGCAGCTTAGTTGGGGACAGGGAGGCAGATACGCAGTATTTT.

This clone has only one observation. The chain combines TRBV6-4 with TRBJ2-1; 8 bases align to TRBD2. Looked up from germline, CDR1 is MRHNA and CDR2 is SNTAGT. After removal of 2 bases from V and 5 bases from J, the junction contained 5 bases not matched to a gene. The CDR3 sequence is 15 residues long. CDR3 sequence reads: CASSDERGGNNEQFF. The CDR3 region has the DNA TGTGCCAGCAGTGACGAACGGGGGGGCAACAATGAGCAGTTCTTC.

The chain joins TRBV21-1 to TRBJ1-3; the D call of TRBD1 is as the table states it, not checked on the DNA. TRBV21-1 represents a pseudogene. The CDR3 runs 15 residues. CDR3 coding DNA: TGTGCCAGCAGCAGGACAGGGGGCTCTGGAAACACCATATATTTT. Its protein is CASSRTGGSGNTIYF.

The V gene is TRBV11-2, the J gene TRBJ2-7, with D possibly TRBD1 on 5 matching bases. The CDR3 length is 14 residues. V lost 3 bases and J lost 6, with 15 bases in between. Germline CDR1 SGHAT, CDR2 FQNNGV. The CDR3 sequence is CASSFWQGPLEQYF. The CDR3 nucleotides read TGTGCCAGCAGCTTTTGGCAGGGTCCTCTCGAGCAGTACTTC.

This chain joins TRBV6-1 and TRBJ1-3, with a tentative D call TRBD1 (5 bases). Germline values: CDR1 MNHNS, CDR2 SASEGT. The length of the CDR3 is 14 residues. V shed 2 bases and J shed 5 bases, with 10 bases lying between them. The CDR3 here is CASSETWGRNTIYF. In DNA, the CDR3 is TGTGCCAGCAGTGAAACCTGGGGACGAAACACCATATATTTT.

The chain uses TRBV25-1 and TRBJ1-6, with TRBD1 matching over 7 bases. Trimming removed 6 bases from V and 5 bases from J; junction bases left unmatched: 4. Germline V CDR1 and CDR2: MGHDK, SYGVNS. CDR3 size: 14 residues. The CDR3 spells CASRRQGDNSPLHF. The CDR3 region has the DNA TGTGCCAGCAGGAGACAGGGAGATAATTCACCCCTCCACTTT. Together with reference TRBV25-1 and TRBJ1-6, the CDR3 gives the full variable domain: EADIYQTPRYLVIGTGKKITLECSQTMGHDKMYWYQQDPGMELHLIHYSYGVNSTEKGDLSSESTVSRIRTEHFPLTLESARPSHTSQYLCASRRQGDNSPLHFGNGTRLTVT.

V gene TRBV18 combines with J gene TRBJ1-6, with 7 bases identical to TRBD1. J was trimmed by 9 bases and V by 8 bases; bases with no gene match: 13. The V gene's germline CDR1 is KGHSH and CDR2 LQKENI. This CDR3 is 15 amino acids long. The CDR3 loop is CASANERGHSSPLHF. For the CDR3, the DNA is TGTGCCAGCGCAAACGAAAGGGGGCATAGTTCACCCCTCCACTTT.

This clone was detected only once. V usage is TRBV27 and J usage is TRBJ2-7; D call uncertain. Between the trimmed V and J ends, which lost 0 bases and 1 base, there was a span of 7 bases. CDR1 MNHEY and CDR2 SMNVEV come from the germline V gene (reference sequence). The CDR3 has 14 amino acids. The CDR3 bases are TGTGCCAGCAGTTTATCGGGTCCATCCTACGAGCAGTACTTC. Amino acids: CASSLSGPSYEQYF.

This clone occurred once. CDR3 nucleotides: TGTGCCAGCAGTCCCATTGGGGCGGGGTTTCCGACTGAGCAGTTCTTC. It specifies CASSPIGAGFPTEQFF. The V call is TRBV6-6, the J call TRBJ2-1; D possibly corresponds to TRBD2 (6 bases). The CDR3 has 16 residues. The germline V and J ends were trimmed by 5 bases and 9 bases, with 23 bases remaining between them. Germline V lookup: CDR1 MNHNY, CDR2 SVGAGI (reference sequence).

The chain uses TRBV18 and TRBJ1-1, with TRBD1 matching 8 bases. The CDR3 spans 15 residues. Germline trimming cut 6 bases from V and 1 base from J; bases unmatched to any gene: 7. Per the germline V gene, CDR1 is KGHSH and CDR2 is LQKENI. The CDR3 DNA reads TGTGCCAGCTCTTTAGGACAGGGAACGAACACTGAAGCTTTCTTT. Amino acid sequence: CASSLGQGTNTEAFF.

The gene calls are TRBV27 and TRBJ2-1; a possible D gene is TRBD1 (5 bases). This CDR3 is built from 13 residues. Germline V CDR1 and CDR2: MNHEY, SMNVEV (reference sequence). Trimming left V 8 bases short and J 0 bases short, with 8 bases between. This CDR3 reads CASQGHSYNEQFF. The CDR3 DNA is TGTGCCAGCCAGGGTCACTCCTACAATGAGCAGTTCTTC.